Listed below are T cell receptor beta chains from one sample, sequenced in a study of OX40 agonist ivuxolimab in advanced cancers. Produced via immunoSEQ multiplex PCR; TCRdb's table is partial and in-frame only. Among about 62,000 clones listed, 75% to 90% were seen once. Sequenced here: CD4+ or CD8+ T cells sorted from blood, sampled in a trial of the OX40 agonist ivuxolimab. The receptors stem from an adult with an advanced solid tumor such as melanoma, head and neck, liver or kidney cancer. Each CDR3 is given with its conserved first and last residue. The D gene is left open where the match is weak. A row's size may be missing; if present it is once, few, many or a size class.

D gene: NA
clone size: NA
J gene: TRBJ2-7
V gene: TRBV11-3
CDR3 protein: CASSLAGAREQYF
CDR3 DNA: TGTGCCAGCAGCTTAGCCGGGGCGAGAGAGCAGTACTTC

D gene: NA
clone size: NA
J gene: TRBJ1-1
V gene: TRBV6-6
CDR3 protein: CASSSTSGGMNTEAFF
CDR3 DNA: TGTGCCAGCAGTTCGACCTCGGGAGGGATGAACACTGAAGCTTTCTTT

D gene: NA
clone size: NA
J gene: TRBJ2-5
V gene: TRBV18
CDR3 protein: CASSPVGETQYF
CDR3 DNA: TGTGCCAGCTCACCGGTCGGGGAGACCCAGTACTTC

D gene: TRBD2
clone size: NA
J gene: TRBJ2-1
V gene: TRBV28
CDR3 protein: CASTLGLASYNEQFF
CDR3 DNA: TGTGCCAGCACCCTCGGACTAGCGAGTTACAATGAGCAGTTCTTC

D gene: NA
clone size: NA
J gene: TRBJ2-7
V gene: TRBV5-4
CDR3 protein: CASSSSPLASYEQYF
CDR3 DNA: TGTGCCAGCAGCTCATCCCCCCTAGCGAGTTACGAGCAGTACTTC

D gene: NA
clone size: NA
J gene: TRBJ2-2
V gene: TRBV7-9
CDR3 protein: CASSFDSPNTGELFF
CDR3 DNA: TGTGCCAGCAGCTTCGACAGCCCGAACACCGGGGAGCTGTTTTTT

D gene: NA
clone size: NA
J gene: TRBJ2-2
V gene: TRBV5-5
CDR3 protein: CASVEQRGAYTGELFF
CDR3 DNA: TGTGCCAGTGTCGAACAACGGGGGGCCTACACCGGGGAGCTGTTTTTT

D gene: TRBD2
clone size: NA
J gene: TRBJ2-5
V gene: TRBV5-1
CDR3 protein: CASSLGLAGNKETQYF
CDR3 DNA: TGCGCCAGCAGCTTGGGGCTAGCGGGCAACAAAGAGACCCAGTACTTC

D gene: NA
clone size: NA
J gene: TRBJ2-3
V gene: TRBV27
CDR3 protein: CASSWVLGGTDTQYF
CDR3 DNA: TGTGCCAGCAGTTGGGTCCTCGGGGGCACAGATACGCAGTATTTT

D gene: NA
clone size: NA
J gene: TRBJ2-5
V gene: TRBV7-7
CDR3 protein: CASSPERGATQYF
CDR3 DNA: TGTGCTAGCAGCCCAGAGAGGGGCGCGACCCAGTACTTC

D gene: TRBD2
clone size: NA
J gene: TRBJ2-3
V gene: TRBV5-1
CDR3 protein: CASSLRLAGITDTQYF
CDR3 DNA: TGCGCCAGCAGCTTGAGGCTAGCGGGAATCACAGATACGCAGTATTTT

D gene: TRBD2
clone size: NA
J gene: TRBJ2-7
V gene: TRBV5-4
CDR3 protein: CASSSKWGAGSSYEQYF
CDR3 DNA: TGTGCCAGCAGCTCAAAATGGGGAGCGGGGAGCTCCTACGAGCAGTACTTC

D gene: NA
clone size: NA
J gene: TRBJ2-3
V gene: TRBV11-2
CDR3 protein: CASSFAAHTDTQYF
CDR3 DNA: TGTGCCAGCAGCTTTGCGGCCCACACAGATACGCAGTATTTT

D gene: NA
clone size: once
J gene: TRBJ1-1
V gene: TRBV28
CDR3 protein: CASSLYRRTGEAFF
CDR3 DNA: TGTGCCAGCAGTTTATACAGAAGGACGGGTGAAGCTTTCTTT

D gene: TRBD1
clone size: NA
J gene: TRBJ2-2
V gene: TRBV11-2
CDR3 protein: CASSLALDRASTGELFF
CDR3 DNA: TGTGCCAGCAGCTTAGCCTTGGACAGGGCGAGCACCGGGGAGCTGTTTTTT

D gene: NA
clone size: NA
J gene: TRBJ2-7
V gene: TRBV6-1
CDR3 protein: CASSGPGGTYEQYF
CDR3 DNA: TGTGCCAGCAGTGGTCCTGGAGGGACCTACGAGCAGTACTTC

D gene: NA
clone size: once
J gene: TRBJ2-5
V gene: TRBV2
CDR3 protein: CASRKTGQPGETQYF
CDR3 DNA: TGTGCCAGCAGGAAAACCGGGCAGCCAGGGGAGACCCAGTACTTC

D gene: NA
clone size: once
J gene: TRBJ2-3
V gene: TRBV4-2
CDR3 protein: CASSHSSTGQTDTQYF
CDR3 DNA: TGTGCCAGCAGCCATTCCTCCACCGGCCAAACAGATACGCAGTATTTT

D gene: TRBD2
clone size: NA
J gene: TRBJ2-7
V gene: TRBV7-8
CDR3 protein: CASSPDPTSGRSYEQYF
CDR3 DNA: TGTGCCAGCAGCCCGGACCCGACTAGCGGGAGGAGCTACGAGCAGTACTTC

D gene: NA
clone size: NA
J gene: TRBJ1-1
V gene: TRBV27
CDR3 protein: CASSFSRNTEAFF
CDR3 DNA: TGTGCCAGCAGTTTTTCCCGTAACACTGAAGCTTTCTTT